The clone carrying this T cell receptor beta chain was seen more than once but under ten times. These data are taken from a study of blood T cell repertoires in COVID-19. Across the whole study: Acute-phase and convalescent COVID-19 samples originated in the United States, Italy and Spain.

The CDR3 covers 15 residues. In germline, CDR1 is SGHNT, CDR2 YYREEE (reference sequence). While infection was still active, Seattle patients were enrolled and then followed longitudinally. In the authors' methods: Reference gene primer amplification gave estimated nucleated cell counts. Sequencing used immunoSEQ multiplex PCR; TCRdb keeps in-frame clones, though not all of them. V, J and clone size reflect that table, while D and trimming were determined from the DNA. The table includes roughly 200,000 clones, 79% detected once. The TCR comes from a woman aged 40 to 50 with COVID-19, enrolled during active disease. The sequenced material came from peripheral blood. The J gene is TRBJ2-1, the V gene TRBV5-4, with 8 bases aligning to TRBD2. CDR3 region: CATNPRGGSYNEQFF. In DNA form, the CDR3 reads TGTGCGACTAATCCCCGGGGGGGTTCCTACAATGAGCAGTTCTTC.